Presented here are 21 T cell receptor beta chains from one specimen sequenced in a study of beta chain features in type 1 diabetes. Every isolated RNA sample was fully reverse transcribed, so sequencing captured expressed TCRB transcripts. Only in-frame clones appear in the TCRdb table, and some are missing; sequencing was by immunoSEQ multiplex PCR. The table lists a few hundred thousand clones, around a quarter of them singletons. Sequenced: central memory CD4+ T cells from blood. These receptors all stem from a man aged 30 to 39 in good health.

The chain uses TRBV6-4 and TRBJ2-3, with D perhaps TRBD1 (5 bases). Germline values: CDR1 MRHNA, CDR2 SNTAGT. The CDR3 spans 13 residues. V lost 6 bases, J lost 2 bases, and 9 bases lay in between. CDR3 in DNA: TGTGCCAGCAGGCAGACAGTCACAGATACGCAGTATTTT. This translates into CASRQTVTDTQYF.

This clone occurred a few times. This rearrangement joins TRBV11-2 to TRBJ2-7; the D gene is possibly TRBD2 (5 bases). This CDR3 comprises 14 residues. Trimming cost V 2 bases and J 6 bases, with 14 bases left between them. Germline V gene data show CDR1 as SGHAT and CDR2 as FQNNGV. CDR3 nucleotide sequence: TGTGCCAGCAGCTTATTGGCTAGCTCTTTCGAGCAGTACTTC. This codes for CASSLLASSFEQYF.

The J gene is TRBJ2-7, the V gene TRBV28; D is perhaps TRBD1 (5 bases). CDR1 MDHEN and CDR2 SYDVKM come from the germline V gene. The CDR3 extends over 13 amino acids. Trimming stripped 6 bases from V and 4 bases from J, with 13 bases between. CDR3 DNA: TGTGCCAGCAGCCCAACCCAGGGTTACGAGCAGTACTTC. Protein: CASSPTQGYEQYF.

This clone was observed a few times. The CDR3 here is CATSSTGTASYEQYF. The CDR3 DNA is TGTGCCACCAGCAGTACCGGGACTGCCTCCTACGAGCAGTACTTC. The rearrangement links TRBV15 to TRBJ2-7, with D possibly being TRBD2 (6 bases). There are 15 residues in the CDR3. Per germline, CDR1 LNHNV and CDR2 YYDKDF (reference sequence). V was pared by 3 bases and J by 0 bases, with 12 bases between.

The V gene is TRBV2, the J gene TRBJ1-6; no clear D gene. V was trimmed by 1 base and J by 5 bases, leaving 9 bases between them. CDR3 length: 15 residues. CDR1 is SNHLY, CDR2 FYNNEI, per germline. This chain's CDR3 is CASSEVRLHNSPLHF. CDR3 nucleotide sequence: TGTGCCAGCAGTGAAGTGCGGCTCCATAATTCACCCCTCCACTTT.

The chain combines TRBV5-1 with TRBJ2-5; 8 bases align to TRBD1. Germline values: CDR1 SGHRS, CDR2 YFSETQ. The junction had 8 bases not matched to a gene; V was cut back by 6 bases and J by 1 base. The CDR3 covers 15 residues. DNA for the CDR3: TGCGCCAGCACACCAGGGGGCGGTCCCCAAGAGACCCAGTACTTC. This codes for CASTPGGGPQETQYF.

This clone was found many times. The genes are TRBV14 and TRBJ2-5; D perhaps matches TRBD2 (5 bases). The V end lost 9 bases, the J end lost 7 bases, and 9 bases lay between the germline ends. Germline V lookup: CDR1 SGHDN, CDR2 FVKESK. The CDR3 loop spans 10 amino acids. CDR3 nucleotides: TGTGCCAGGGGCCGGGGGACCCAGTACTTC. Translated, it gives CARGRGTQYF.

In the case of this clone: The junction shows a germline mismatch at one end, possibly a read error. This chain uses TRBV28 with TRBJ2-1; D might be TRBD2 (6 bases). The CDR3 contains 12 residues. Germline V gene lookup returns CDR1 MDHEN and CDR2 SYDVKM. CDR3 amino acids: CASSWGGVGGIF. The CDR3 DNA follows: TGTGCCAGCAGTTGGGGCGGAGTAGGCGGGATCTTC.

This clone came up a few times. V gene TRBV5-5 combines with J gene TRBJ2-1; no definite D call. Germline CDR1 SGHKS, CDR2 YYEKEE (reference sequence). V lost 0 bases to trimming and J lost 0 bases, with 7 bases between them. CDR3 length: 15 residues. The CDR3 nucleotides are TGTGCCAGCAGCTTGGGACTGGGCTCCTACAATGAGCAGTTCTTC. This codes for CASSLGLGSYNEQFF.

The chain links TRBV30 to TRBJ2-2; D tentatively reads TRBD1 or TRBD2 (5 bases each). Germline CDR1 and CDR2: GTSNPN and SVGIG (reference sequence). The length of the CDR3 is 13 residues. V was cut by 3 bases and J by 0 bases, with 5 bases left in between. The CDR3, as DNA: TGTGCCTGGAGGGGGGCGAACACCGGGGAGCTGTTTTTT. The encoded protein is CAWRGANTGELFF.

The genes are TRBV5-1 and TRBJ2-2, with D possibly being TRBD1 or TRBD2 (5 bases each). The CDR3 runs 15 residues. V was clipped by 4 bases and J by 5 bases, with 15 bases between them. Germline V gene data show CDR1 as SGHRS and CDR2 as YFSETQ. This CDR3 is CASSTSGPGTGELFF. The CDR3 DNA follows: TGCGCCAGCAGCACGTCGGGGCCGGGGACCGGGGAGCTGTTTTTT.

The chain couples TRBV5-1 to TRBJ2-1; D is perhaps TRBD1 (5 bases). Germline V gene lookup returns CDR1 SGHRS and CDR2 YFSETQ. V lost 0 bases and J lost 3, with 10 bases in between. The CDR3 has 15 residues. Here the CDR3 reads CASSLAQAIYNEQFF. DNA of the CDR3: TGCGCCAGCAGCTTGGCACAGGCAATCTACAATGAGCAGTTCTTC.

In its sample, this clone was seen a few times. The chain carries TRBV14 and TRBJ2-7; the D gene is possibly TRBD1 (6 bases). The CDR3 totals 15 residues. The germline gives CDR1 SGHDN, CDR2 FVKESK. V lost 2 bases and J 0 bases, leaving 11 bases between the germline ends. Here the CDR3 reads CASSQSRDTSYEQYF. DNA for the CDR3: TGTGCCAGCAGCCAAAGCCGGGACACCTCCTACGAGCAGTACTTC.

The chain is built from TRBV6-6 and TRBJ1-4; a possible D gene is TRBD1 (5 bases). The CDR3 is made up of 14 amino acids. Germline V gene data show CDR1 as MNHNY and CDR2 as SVGAGI (reference sequence). Trimming took 8 bases from V and 8 from J, leaving 18 bases between them. The DNA for the CDR3 is TGTGCCAGCTGCCCGGGGGGTAAACGGGAAAAACTGTTTTTT. Translated: CASCPGGKREKLFF.

The sample holds a few counts of this clone. The J gene is TRBJ2-7, the V gene TRBV7-9; a weak D match, TRBD2 (6 bases). The CDR3 is made up of 13 amino acids. V was pared by 10 bases and J by 0 bases, with 13 bases between. The germline V gene encodes CDR1 SEHNR and CDR2 FQNEAQ (reference sequence). The chain's CDR3 is CAIGTSGSYEQYF. CDR3 sequence (DNA): TGTGCCATCGGGACTTCGGGCTCCTACGAGCAGTACTTC.

The chain carries TRBV29-1 and TRBJ2-7; TRBD2 aligns across 8 bases. The CDR3 consists of 12 residues. V shed 7 bases and J 6 bases; nucleotides not matched to a gene: 8. The germline gives CDR1 SQVTM, CDR2 ANQGSEA. This chain's CDR3 is CSALGLAVEQYF. The CDR3 DNA follows: TGCAGCGCCCTCGGACTAGCCGTCGAGCAGTACTTC.

J is TRBJ1-2 and V is TRBV6-5, with D possibly matching TRBD1 (5 bases). The CDR3 spans 15 residues. From germline, CDR1 is MNHEY and CDR2 SVGAGI. V was cut by 4 bases and J by 4 bases, with 16 bases left in between. As DNA, the CDR3 is TGTGCCAGCAGTTCCTCCCCGACAGAGACCTATGGCTACACCTTC. Its translation is CASSSSPTETYGYTF.

CDR3 coding DNA: TGTGCCAGCAGCGTAGAAGGGGGCGGAAATTCACCCCTCCACTTT. This codes for CASSVEGGGNSPLHF. J is TRBJ1-6 and V is TRBV9, with TRBD1 identical over 7 bases. The germline gives CDR1 SGDLS, CDR2 YYNGEE. J lost 7 bases, V lost 0 bases, and 4 bases had no gene match. This CDR3 is 15 amino acids long.

The CDR3 bases are TGTGCCAGCAGCTTAAGGTCTAGAGGGCTGGGCGAGCAGTACTTC. Its translation is CASSLRSRGLGEQYF. The chain combines TRBV7-2 with TRBJ2-7; D might be TRBD2 (5 bases). Trimming took off 2 bases at V and 6 bases at J, with 17 bases between the two ends. This CDR3 spans 15 amino acids. Per the germline V gene, CDR1 is SGHTA and CDR2 is FQGNSA.

The gene calls are TRBV7-6 and TRBJ2-3, with D perhaps matching TRBD2 (6 bases). The germline gives CDR1 SGHVS, CDR2 FNYEAQ. V was pared by 5 bases and J by 1 base, with 16 bases between. The CDR3 is 16 residues long. This CDR3 reads CASSQGLGGGTDTQYF. The CDR3 coding sequence is TGTGCCAGCAGCCAAGGACTTGGAGGGGGCACAGATACGCAGTATTTT.

This clone came up a few times. A read error is possible here, since a much larger clone lies one base away. V is TRBV5-1 and J is TRBJ1-2; D gene uncertain. The germline V gene has CDR1 SGHRS and CDR2 YFSETQ. The CDR3 length is 13 residues. The V end was cut by 0 bases, the J end by 3 bases, with 6 bases between. Here the CDR3 DNA reads TGCGCCAGCAGCTTGGAGGGTGACTATGGCTACACCTTC. It codes for CASSLEGDYGYTF.